The 16 T cell receptor beta chains below come from one sample, sequenced in a study of T cell responses to AZD1222 COVID-19 vaccine. Generated by immunoSEQ multiplex PCR, the TCRdb table keeps only in-frame clones and is missing some. The sample shows some 100,000 clones, around nine tenths of them seen only once. The sequencing here drew on peripheral blood, taken on day 0 of AZD1222 vaccination. These receptors were collected from an adult in good health.

This chain joins TRBV5-1 and TRBJ2-3; no clear D gene. CDR3 length: 14 residues. V lost 1 base and J 3 bases, leaving 9 bases between the germline ends. From germline, CDR1 is SGHRS and CDR2 YFSETQ. CDR3 amino acids: CASSLPEKTDTQYF. CDR3 coding DNA: TGCGCCAGCAGCTTGCCCGAGAAAACAGATACGCAGTATTTT.

The chain uses TRBV29-1 and TRBJ2-3; TRBD2 matches at 7 bases. V was pared by 8 bases and J by 2 bases, with 4 bases of the junction left unmatched. The CDR3 is 12 residues long. Germline V gene data show CDR1 as SQVTM and CDR2 as ANQGSEA. The CDR3: CSMGTNTDTQYF. CDR3 in DNA: TGCAGCATGGGGACTAACACAGATACGCAGTATTTT.

The rearrangement uses TRBV6-1 and TRBJ2-3, with TRBD2 identical over 10 bases. The CDR3 runs to 13 residues. V trimming: 10 bases; J trimming: 3 bases; junction bases outside the gene matches: 4. Germline lookup yields CDR1 MNHNS and CDR2 SASEGT. The CDR3 sequence: CATLSGGTDTQYF. The CDR3 bases are TGTGCCACGCTTAGCGGGGGGACAGATACGCAGTATTTT.

The chain's CDR3 is CASSLGQGVDYGYTF. CDR3 in DNA: TGCGCCAGCAGCTTGGGTCAAGGGGTTGACTATGGCTACACCTTC. The rearrangement uses TRBV5-1 and TRBJ1-2; tentatively, D is TRBD1 (5 bases). Germline values: CDR1 SGHRS, CDR2 YFSETQ. V was cut by 0 bases and J by 3 bases, with 12 bases left in between. The CDR3 runs to 15 residues.

This chain uses TRBV19 with TRBJ1-6; TRBD1 agrees at 9 bases. Germline V gives CDR1 LNHDA, CDR2 SQIVND (reference sequence). This CDR3 has 15 residues. The junction had 5 bases not matched to a gene; V was cut back by 4 bases and J by 7 bases. CDR3 residues: CASSKGDRANSPLHF. In DNA form, the CDR3 reads TGTGCCAGTAGTAAAGGGGACAGGGCGAATTCACCCCTCCACTTT.

This clone came up once. This chain uses TRBV25-1 with TRBJ2-5, with TRBD2 as a possible D gene (6 bases). Germline CDR1 and CDR2: MGHDK and SYGVNS. This CDR3 has 14 residues. V was cut by 4 bases and J by 9 bases, with 18 bases left in between. This CDR3 is CASSGGMAWGAQYF. In DNA, the CDR3 is TGTGCCAGCAGTGGCGGTATGGCATGGGGGGCCCAGTACTTC.

The rearrangement links TRBV4-2 to TRBJ1-1; D remains unclear. Germline CDR1 LGHNA, CDR2 YNFKEQ. The CDR3 is made up of 17 amino acids. V was shortened by 0 bases and J by 3 bases, with 17 bases between the two germline ends. This chain's CDR3 is CASSQDVGFGGHTEAFF. The CDR3 DNA is TGTGCCAGCAGCCAAGACGTCGGATTTGGTGGGCACACTGAAGCTTTCTTT.

The CDR3 region is CASSLPSTGQAINEQFF. The DNA for the CDR3 is TGCGCCAGCAGCTTGCCCTCGACGGGACAGGCAATCAATGAGCAGTTCTTC. The rearrangement links TRBV5-1 to TRBJ2-1, with TRBD1 identical over 8 bases. V trimming: 1 base; J trimming: 6 bases; junction bases outside the gene matches: 12. In germline, CDR1 is SGHRS, CDR2 YFSETQ. The CDR3 sequence is 17 residues long.

This chain links TRBV4-2 with TRBJ2-6; D remains ambiguous. CDR1 is LGHNA, CDR2 YNFKEQ, per germline. V was shortened by 0 bases and J by 2 bases, with 5 bases between the two germline ends. This CDR3 region has 15 residues. CDR3 protein: CASSQESTGANVLTF. The CDR3 region has the DNA TGTGCCAGCAGCCAAGAGAGCACTGGGGCCAACGTCCTGACTTTC.

The chain has TRBV2 and TRBJ1-1, with D hard to call. This CDR3 contains 13 residues. Germline loops: CDR1 SNHLY, CDR2 FYNNEI. Trimming took 8 bases from V and 4 from J, leaving 14 bases between them. DNA of the CDR3: TGTGCCAGCTGTGGCTTCCCGACCACTGAAGCTTTCTTT. Its protein is CASCGFPTTEAFF.

This clone was found a few times. The genes are TRBV4-3 and TRBJ1-1, with D possibly TRBD1 on 6 matching bases. Germline V gene lookup returns CDR1 LGHNA and CDR2 YSLEER. The CDR3 is 15 residues long. Trimming removed 4 bases at V and 1 base at J, with 13 bases between. CDR3 protein: CASSRMGGRNTEAFF. CDR3 nucleotide sequence: TGCGCCAGCAGCCGGATGGGGGGCAGGAACACTGAAGCTTTCTTT.

The chain couples TRBV28 to TRBJ1-1, with 8 bases lining up with TRBD1. Germline lookup yields CDR1 MDHEN and CDR2 SYDVKM. This CDR3 contains 13 residues. With V trimmed by 2 bases and J by 9 bases, 5 bases remained unmatched. Here the CDR3 reads CASSLGDRLKAFF. The CDR3 bases are TGTGCCAGCAGTTTAGGGGACAGGCTTAAAGCTTTCTTT.

The V and J genes are TRBV5-1 and TRBJ1-1; TRBD1 aligns across 8 bases. The germline CDR1 and CDR2 sequences are SGHRS and YFSETQ. The CDR3 is made up of 13 amino acids. Trimming removed 7 bases from V and 5 bases from J; junction bases left unmatched: 7. The CDR3 is CASQGQGATEAFF. CDR3 DNA: TGCGCCAGCCAAGGGCAGGGGGCTACTGAAGCTTTCTTT.

The chain links TRBV18 to TRBJ2-7; D not certain. V was pared by 5 bases and J by 2 bases, with 10 bases between. Germline V gives CDR1 KGHSH, CDR2 LQKENI. The CDR3 has 13 amino acids. This chain's CDR3 is CASSADRTYEQYF. Here the CDR3 DNA reads TGTGCCAGCTCAGCCGACCGGACCTACGAGCAGTACTTC.

The rearrangement links TRBV19 to TRBJ2-1, with D perhaps matching TRBD1 (7 bases). Germline CDR1 LNHDA, CDR2 SQIVND (reference sequence). V was trimmed by 5 bases and J by 9 bases, leaving 20 bases between them. The CDR3 consists of 15 residues. The CDR3 spells CASSVGAGGSVEQFF. The CDR3, as DNA: TGTGCCAGTAGTGTTGGGGCAGGGGGGTCGGTTGAGCAGTTCTTC.

V is TRBV6-5 and J is TRBJ2-4, with a tentative D call TRBD1 (6 bases). Trimming pared 6 bases from V and 0 bases from J, leaving 9 bases between. Germline V gene data show CDR1 as MNHEY and CDR2 as SVGAGI. The CDR3 consists of 14 residues. The CDR3: CASRNREAKNIQYF. The CDR3 DNA is TGTGCCAGCAGAAACAGGGAAGCCAAAAACATTCAGTACTTC.